The 13 T cell receptor beta chains reported below all come from one sample, sequenced in a study of response to subunit inactivated influenza vaccine. TCRdb ran MiXCR on the RT-PCR reads and lists one entry per CDR3 protein. The data show over 400,000 distinct CDR3 sequences, with approximately 13% seen just once and approximately 14% held by the top ten. This sample comprised PBMCs from blood, obtained 35 to 45 days after vaccination. These receptor sequences come from a man in his fifties who received an inactivated influenza vaccine.

The genes are TRBV7-9 and TRBJ1-2; perhaps TRBD1 as D (5 bases). Germline values: CDR1 SEHNR, CDR2 FQNEAQ (reference sequence). V lost 1 base, J lost 5 bases, and 17 bases lay in between. This CDR3 region has 16 residues. In DNA form, the CDR3 reads TGTGCCAGCAGCTTAGGCGCCGAGGGGTACCCGTATGGCTACACCTTC. This sequence encodes CASSLGAEGYPYGYTF. Complete variable domain (other parts from reference TRBV7-9 and TRBJ1-2): DTGVSQNPRHKITKRGQNVTFRCDPISEHNRLYWYRQTLGQGPEFLTYFQNEAQLEKSRLLSDRFSAERPKGSFSTLEIQRTEQGDSAMYLCASSLGAEGYPYGYTFGSGTRLTVV.

This clonotype was counted ten times or more. The J gene is TRBJ2-7, the V gene TRBV15; D not certain. CDR1 and CDR2 from the germline V gene are LNHNV and YYDKDF (reference sequence). This CDR3 has 14 residues. V gave up 1 base and J gave up 9 bases, with 16 bases separating them. CDR3 sequence (DNA): TGTGCCACCAGCAGAGGGTTTTCGCTGGGGATGCAGTACTTC. Translated: CATSRGFSLGMQYF.

This clonotype has just a few counts. This chain links TRBV6-1 with TRBJ2-1; perhaps TRBD2 as D (5 bases). The V end lost 5 bases, the J end lost 1 base, and 12 bases lay between the germline ends. The CDR3 runs 15 residues. Germline V lookup: CDR1 MNHNS, CDR2 SASEGT. This chain's CDR3 is CASSPPRGSYNEQFF. In nucleotides, the CDR3 is TGTGCCAGCAGTCCACCCCGGGGATCCTACAATGAGCAGTTCTTC.

V and J are TRBV20-1 and TRBJ2-7, with 9 bases aligning to TRBD2. Germline V lookup: CDR1 DFQATT, CDR2 SNEGSKA (reference sequence). The CDR3 covers 15 residues. V shed 6 bases, J shed 6 bases, and the junction held 15 bases outside the gene matches. CDR3 loop: CSALSPGLASGEQYF. Written as DNA, the CDR3 is TGCAGTGCCCTGAGTCCGGGACTAGCTTCGGGCGAGCAGTACTTC.

There are a few counts of this clonotype. CDR3 residues: CASRASSARETQYF. As DNA, the CDR3 is TGTGCCAGCAGGGCTAGCTCCGCGCGAGAGACCCAGTACTTC. V gene TRBV28 combines with J gene TRBJ2-5, with a weak D call TRBD2 (5 bases). CDR1 and CDR2 (germline): MDHEN, SYDVKM. The length of the CDR3 is 14 residues. V gave up 6 bases and J gave up 4 bases, with 15 bases separating them.

This clonotype has only a few counts. In DNA form, the CDR3 reads TGCAGTGCTAGAGATGGTTGGGGGGCGATTTACGAGCAGTACTTC. It is translated as CSARDGWGAIYEQYF. The chain employs TRBV20-1 and TRBJ2-7; either TRBD1 or TRBD2 may supply D (6 bases each). The germline gives CDR1 DFQATT, CDR2 SNEGSKA (reference sequence). CDR3 size: 15 residues. V dropped 0 bases and J dropped 4 bases, with 16 bases sitting between them.

This clonotype has at least ten counts. V usage is TRBV20-1 and J usage is TRBJ2-2; 10 bases line up with TRBD2. The germline CDR1 and CDR2 sequences are DFQATT and SNEGSKA (reference sequence). The CDR3 spans 16 residues. Trimming removed 3 bases from V and 2 bases from J; junction bases left unmatched: 6. DNA for the CDR3: TGCAGTGCTAGCCCGACTAGCGGGTTTAACACCGGGGAGCTGTTTTTT. It encodes CSASPTSGFNTGELFF.

The V gene is TRBV27, the J gene TRBJ2-4, with TRBD2 matching 8 bases. The CDR3 has 16 amino acids. Germline-derived CDR1 and CDR2 are MNHEY and SMNVEV (reference sequence). V dropped 4 bases and J dropped 8; count of bases not matched to a gene: 13. CDR3 nucleotide sequence: TGTGCCAGCAGTTCTCACCCTACCTCCGGGGGGGACATTCAGTACTTC. Translation: CASSSHPTSGGDIQYF.

This clonotype has only a few counts. This chain joins TRBV9 and TRBJ2-7; 7 nucleotides align to TRBD2. The V segment lost 0 bases and the J segment 4 bases; nucleotides outside the gene matches: 13. In germline, CDR1 is SGDLS, CDR2 YYNGEE. The CDR3 has 17 amino acids. The CDR3 nucleotides read TGTGCCAGCAGCGTAGGAGCTAGCGGAGACCAACCTTACGAGCAGTACTTC. This encodes CASSVGASGDQPYEQYF. Full variable domain (outside the CDR3, taken from reference TRBV9 and TRBJ2-7): DSGVTQTPKHLITATGQRVTLRCSPRSGDLSVYWYQQSLDQGLQFLIQYYNGEERAKGNILERFSAQQFPDLHSELNLSSLELGDSALYFCASSVGASGDQPYEQYFGPGTRLTVT.

Regarding this clonotype: One junction end does not reproduce the germline sequence, and a read error may be involved. CDR3 loop: CAWSLDRGLNEQHF. In DNA, the CDR3 is TGTGCCTGGAGTCTCGACAGGGGGCTCAACGAGCAGCACTTC. The chain is built from TRBV30 and TRBJ2-7; 10 bases fit TRBD1. Germline lookup yields CDR1 GTSNPN and CDR2 SVGIG (reference sequence). The CDR3 spans 14 residues.

This clonotype was counted at least ten times. The chain couples TRBV5-1 to TRBJ2-5; 7 positions agree with TRBD1. V dropped 0 bases and J dropped 2; count of bases not matched to a gene: 1. This CDR3 is 14 amino acids long. Germline V gene lookup returns CDR1 SGHRS and CDR2 YFSETQ. This chain's CDR3 is CASSLGGQQETQYF. The CDR3, as DNA: TGCGCCAGCAGCTTGGGGGGACAGCAAGAGACCCAGTACTTC.

This clonotype has just a few counts. The chain carries TRBV6-1 and TRBJ2-3; D ambiguous. The CDR3 runs to 15 residues. V was cut by 5 bases and J by 8 bases, with 20 bases left in between. CDR1 is MNHNS and CDR2 is SASEGT in the germline V gene. The CDR3 loop reads CASSRGPGPAGTQYF. The CDR3 bases are TGTGCCAGCAGTCGCGGACCTGGGCCGGCAGGTACGCAGTATTTT.

This clonotype was counted a few times. The V gene is TRBV2, the J gene TRBJ2-6; TRBD1 might be the D (5 bases). V was cut by 7 bases and J by 2 bases, with 12 bases left in between. This CDR3 comprises 15 residues. The V gene's germline CDR1 is SNHLY and CDR2 FYNNEI. DNA for the CDR3: TGTGCCAGCACCCCCGACAGAACTGGGGCCAACGTCCTGACTTTC. Protein: CASTPDRTGANVLTF.